This T cell receptor (beta chain) was retrieved from a study of early T cells in non-severe SARS-CoV-2 infection. This clonotype occurred many times. What it binds is unknown. Unique molecular identifiers were added to individual cDNA molecules. Using its own MiXCR run on the 5' RACE reads, TCRdb lists one record per CDR3 protein. This sample carries tens of thousands of distinct CDR3 sequences, approximately 12% of them seen once, and the ten largest clones take 3.5% to 5%. Findings and caveats of the study: Database matching using VDJdb favored anti-spike CD8 responses, with private and CD4 specificities left missing.

Trimming took 2 bases from V and 7 from J; bases not matched to a gene: 4. CDR1 and CDR2 from the germline V gene are SEHNR and FQNEAQ (reference sequence). The length of the CDR3 is 15 residues. The input for sequencing was whole blood, taken at baseline. The chain combines TRBV7-9 with TRBJ2-1; the match to TRBD2 covers 11 bases. The source is an adult who was a healthcare worker with PCR-confirmed SARS-CoV-2 infection or an uninfected control (not recorded which). The CDR3 bases are TGTGCCAGCAGCTTATTGGGACTAGCGGCAAATGAGCAGTTCTTC. As protein: CASSLLGLAANEQFF. The entire variable domain, with the rest obtained from reference TRBV7-9 and TRBJ2-1, is as follows: DTGVSQNPRHKITKRGQNVTFRCDPISEHNRLYWYRQTLGQGPEFLTYFQNEAQLEKSRLLSDRFSAERPKGSFSTLEIQRTEQGDSAMYLCASSLLGLAANEQFFGPGTRLTVL.